These T cell receptor beta chains were read from a single sample in a study of shared clonotypes between healthy human individuals. Sequenced by immunoSEQ multiplex PCR; TCRdb stores in-frame clones only, minus some. The table shows some 2,400,000 clones, with 90% to 96% occurring only once. Sequencing input: naive CD4+ T cells sorted from blood. These receptors were taken from a man younger than 35 in good health. Each CDR3 is given with its conserved first and last residue. A D gene is named only where the DNA matches it firmly. Expanded clones get a size class; other rows say once, few or many, or leave the size out.

D	size	J	V	DNA	CDR3
TRBD1	NA	TRBJ1-2	TRBV6-1	TGTGCCAGCAGTACCGGGACAGGGGGGTATGGCTACACCTTC	CASSTGTGGYGYTF
TRBD1	once	TRBJ2-7	TRBV6-5	TGTGCCAGCAGCGGACAGGGGATTCGCGAGCAGTACTTC	CASSGQGIREQYF
TRBD2	NA	TRBJ2-5	TRBV28	TGTGCCAGCAGTTTTACTAGCGCCGCACAAGAGACCCAGTACTTC	CASSFTSAAQETQYF
TRBD1	NA	TRBJ2-5	TRBV10-3	TGTGCCATCAGGGGGACAGGGGAAAAAGAGACCCAGTACTTC	CAIRGTGEKETQYF
TRBD1	NA	TRBJ2-2	TRBV5-1	TGCGCCAGCAGCTCATCCGGGACAGCGAACACCGGGGAGCTGTTTTTT	CASSSSGTANTGELFF
NA	NA	TRBJ2-7	TRBV30	TGTGCCTGGGACGGTCGGGGAACCTACAAGCAGTACTTC	CAWDGRGTYKQYF
NA	NA	TRBJ1-1	TRBV18	TGTGCCAGCTCACCCCCAGCGAAACCCGGAGCTTTCTTT	CASSPPAKPGAFF
NA	NA	TRBJ2-7	TRBV5-6	TGTGCCAGCAGCTTGGGGTTCGGCGGGAATTCCTACGAGCAGTACTTC	CASSLGFGGNSYEQYF
TRBD2	NA	TRBJ2-3	TRBV7-3	TGTGCCAGCAGCTTGACAGCGGGGGGCAACACAGATACGCAGTATTTT	CASSLTAGGNTDTQYF
TRBD1	NA	TRBJ1-4	TRBV2	TGTGCCAGCAGTGACCAGGGGGCAACTAATGAAAAACTGTTTTTT	CASSDQGATNEKLFF
TRBD2	NA	TRBJ2-4	TRBV7-2	TGTGCCAGCAGCTTAGATTCTAGCGGGGGGAAGGCGGCCAAAAACATTCAGTACTTC	CASSLDSSGGKAAKNIQYF
NA	NA	TRBJ1-4	TRBV6-1	TGTGCCAGCAGTCCCCAGCCCCTTAATGAAAAACTGTTTTTT	CASSPQPLNEKLFF
TRBD1	NA	TRBJ2-1	TRBV15	TGTGCCACCAGCTTAGGGACAGGGGAGAATGAGCAGTTCTTC	CATSLGTGENEQFF
NA	NA	TRBJ1-1	TRBV11-2	TGTGCCAGCAGCTTCCTCTGGACGGGCACTGAAGCTTTCTTT	CASSFLWTGTEAFF
NA	NA	TRBJ2-1	TRBV1	TGCACCAGCAGCCATCGCCAGCGGGGGGTAAACAATGAGCAGTTCTTC	CTSSHRQRGVNNEQFF
NA	NA	TRBJ2-2	TRBV6-6	TGTGCCAGCACGGGGCACGTATTAAACACCGGGGAGCTGTTTTTT	CASTGHVLNTGELFF
NA	NA	TRBJ1-6	TRBV5-1	TGCGCCAGCAGCCCCGGGACACTCCGCTTTAATTCACCCCTCCACTTT	CASSPGTLRFNSPLHF
NA	NA	TRBJ2-7	TRBV12-5	TGTGCTAGTGGTTTGGTTTACCCGGCCGGGCAGTACTTC	CASGLVYPAGQYF